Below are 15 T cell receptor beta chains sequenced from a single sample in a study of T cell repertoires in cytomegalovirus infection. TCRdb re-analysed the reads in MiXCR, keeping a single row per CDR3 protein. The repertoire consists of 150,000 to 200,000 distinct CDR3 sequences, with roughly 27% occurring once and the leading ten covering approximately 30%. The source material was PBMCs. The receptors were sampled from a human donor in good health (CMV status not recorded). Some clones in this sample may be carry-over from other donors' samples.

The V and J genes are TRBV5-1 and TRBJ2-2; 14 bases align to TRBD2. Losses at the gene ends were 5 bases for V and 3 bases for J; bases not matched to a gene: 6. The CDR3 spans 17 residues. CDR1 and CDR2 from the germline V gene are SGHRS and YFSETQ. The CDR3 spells CASSSGLAGADTGELFF. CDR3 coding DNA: TGCGCCAGCAGTTCGGGACTAGCGGGGGCCGACACCGGGGAGCTGTTTTTT.

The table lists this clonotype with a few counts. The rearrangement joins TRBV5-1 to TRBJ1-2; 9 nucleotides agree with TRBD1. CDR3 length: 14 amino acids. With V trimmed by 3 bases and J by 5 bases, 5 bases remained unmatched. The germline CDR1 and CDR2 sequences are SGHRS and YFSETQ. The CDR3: CASSSMGQGYGYTF. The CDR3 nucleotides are TGCGCCAGCAGCTCTATGGGACAGGGATATGGCTACACCTTC.

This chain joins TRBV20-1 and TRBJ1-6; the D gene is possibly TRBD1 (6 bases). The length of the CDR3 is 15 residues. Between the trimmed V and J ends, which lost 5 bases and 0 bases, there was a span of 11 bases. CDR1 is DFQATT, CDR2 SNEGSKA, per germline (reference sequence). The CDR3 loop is CSAYRDSSYNSPLHF. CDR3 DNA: TGCAGTGCTTACAGGGATAGCTCCTATAATTCACCCCTCCACTTT.

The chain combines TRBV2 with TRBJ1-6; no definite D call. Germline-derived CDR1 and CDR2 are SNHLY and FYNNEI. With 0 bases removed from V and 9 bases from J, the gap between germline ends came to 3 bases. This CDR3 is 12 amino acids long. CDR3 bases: TGTGCCAGCAGTGAAGCGTCTTCACCCCTCCACTTT. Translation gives CASSEASSPLHF.

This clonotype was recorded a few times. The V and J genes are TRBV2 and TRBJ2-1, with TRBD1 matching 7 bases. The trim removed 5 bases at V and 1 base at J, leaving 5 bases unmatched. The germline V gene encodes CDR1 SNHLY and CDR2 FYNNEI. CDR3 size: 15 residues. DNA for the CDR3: TGTGCCAGCAGTTCTCAGGGGGAATCCTACAATGAGCAGTTCTTC. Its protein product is CASSSQGESYNEQFF.

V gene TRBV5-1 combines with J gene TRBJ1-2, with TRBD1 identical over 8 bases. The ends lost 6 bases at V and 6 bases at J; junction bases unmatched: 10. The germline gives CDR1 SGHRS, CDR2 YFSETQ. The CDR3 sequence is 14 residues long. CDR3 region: CASTTQGDLDGYTF. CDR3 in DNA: TGCGCCAGCACCACACAGGGGGATCTCGATGGCTACACCTTC.

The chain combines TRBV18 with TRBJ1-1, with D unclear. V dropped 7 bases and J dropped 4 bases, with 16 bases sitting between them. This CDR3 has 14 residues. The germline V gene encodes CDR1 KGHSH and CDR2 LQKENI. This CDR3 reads CASLIKPGGTEAFF. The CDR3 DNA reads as TGTGCCAGCTTAATAAAACCGGGAGGCACTGAAGCTTTCTTT.

The CDR3 bases are TGTGCCAGCAGCTTGGTTGCGGGGGCAGGGGAGACCCAGTACTTC. It specifies CASSLVAGAGETQYF. The chain couples TRBV5-5 to TRBJ2-5; weak D call: TRBD2 (7 bases). The CDR3 sequence is 15 residues long. Germline V lookup: CDR1 SGHKS, CDR2 YYEKEE (reference sequence). V shed 0 bases and J shed 5 bases, with 14 bases lying between them. Together with reference TRBV5-5 and TRBJ2-5, the CDR3 gives the full variable domain: DAGVTQSPTHLIKTRGQQVTLRCSPISGHKSVSWYQQVLGQGPQFIFQYYEKEERGRGNFPDRFSARQFPNYSSELNVNALLLGDSALYLCASSLVAGAGETQYFGPGTRLLVL.

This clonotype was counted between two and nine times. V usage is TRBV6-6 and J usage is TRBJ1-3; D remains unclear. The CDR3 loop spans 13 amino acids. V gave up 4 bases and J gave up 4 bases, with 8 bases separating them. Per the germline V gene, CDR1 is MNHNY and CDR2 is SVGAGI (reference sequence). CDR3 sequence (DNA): TGTGCCAGCAGTTTTCTTCCGGGAAACACCATATATTTT. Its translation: CASSFLPGNTIYF.

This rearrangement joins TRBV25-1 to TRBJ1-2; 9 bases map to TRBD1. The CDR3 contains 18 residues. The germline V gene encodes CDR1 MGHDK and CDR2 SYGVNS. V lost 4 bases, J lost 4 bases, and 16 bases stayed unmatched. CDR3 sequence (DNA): TGTGCCAGCAGTGGGGAGGGGGGACAGGGTCGGACTTCCTATGGCTACACCTTC. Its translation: CASSGEGGQGRTSYGYTF.

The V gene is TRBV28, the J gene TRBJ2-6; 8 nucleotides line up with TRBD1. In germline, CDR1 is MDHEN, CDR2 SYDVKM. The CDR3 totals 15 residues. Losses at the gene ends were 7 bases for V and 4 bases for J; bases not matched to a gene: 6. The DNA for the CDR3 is TGTGCCAGCACGAGACAGGGGTCGGGGGCCAACGTCCTGACTTTC. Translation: CASTRQGSGANVLTF.

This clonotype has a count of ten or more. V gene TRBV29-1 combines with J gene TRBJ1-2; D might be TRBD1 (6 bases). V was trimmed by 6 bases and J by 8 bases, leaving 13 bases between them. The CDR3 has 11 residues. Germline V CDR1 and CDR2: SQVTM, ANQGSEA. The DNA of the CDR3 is TGCAGCGTCCGGGACACCGACGGCTACACCTTC. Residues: CSVRDTDGYTF.

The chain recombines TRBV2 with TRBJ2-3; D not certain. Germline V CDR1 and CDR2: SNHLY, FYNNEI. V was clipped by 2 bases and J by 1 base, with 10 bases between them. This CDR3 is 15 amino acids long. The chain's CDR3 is CASSESGTGTDTQYF. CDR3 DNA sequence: TGTGCCAGCAGTGAATCTGGAACCGGCACAGATACGCAGTATTTT.

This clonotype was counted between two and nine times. The CDR3, as DNA: TGTGCCAGCACCACCCGGACAGGGCAAGAGACCCAGTACTTC. This encodes CASTTRTGQETQYF. The chain carries TRBV12-3 or TRBV12-4 and TRBJ2-5, with 8 bases fitting TRBD1. The J segment lost 2 bases and the V segment lost 7 bases, leaving 6 bases of the junction unmatched. This CDR3 contains 14 residues.

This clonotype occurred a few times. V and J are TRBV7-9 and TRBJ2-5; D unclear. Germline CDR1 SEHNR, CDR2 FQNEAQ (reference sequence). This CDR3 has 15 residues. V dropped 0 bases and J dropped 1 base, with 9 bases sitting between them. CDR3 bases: TGTGCCAGCAGCTTAGCCCTAGGATCCCAAGAGACCCAGTACTTC. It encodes CASSLALGSQETQYF.